The 24 T cell receptor beta chains in this list originate from one sample, sequenced in a study of regulatory T cells in long-lasting Graves disease. Building of the TCR beta libraries involved iRepertoire HTBI primers and Arm-PCR of CDR3 regions. TCRdb re-called the multiplex PCR reads through MiXCR, storing one row per CDR3 protein. The table records under 300,000 distinct CDR3 sequences, just over 20% of them present only once. The time point is: newly diagnosed GD, antithyroid drugs for less than 3 months. PBMC-derived RNA was used for the TCR library. Sample: peripheral blood mononuclear cells (PBMCs), taken at new diagnosis, from a patient treated with antithyroid drugs. These receptors originate from a female donor with Graves disease.

The table lists this clonotype with many counts. J is TRBJ2-2 and V is TRBV19; 11 bases are a match to TRBD1. CDR1 and CDR2 (germline): LNHDA, SQIVND (reference sequence). This CDR3 is 16 amino acids long. V shed 10 bases, J shed 7 bases, and the junction held 14 bases outside the gene matches. The CDR3 sequence is CATTDRGRGAHGELFF. CDR3 sequence (DNA): TGTGCCACCACGGACAGGGGGCGTGGAGCGCACGGGGAGCTGTTTTTT.

This clonotype appeared many times. The chain employs TRBV20-1 and TRBJ2-1; the D is unclear. V was trimmed by 6 bases and J by 0 bases, leaving 15 bases between them. Germline loops: CDR1 DFQATT, CDR2 SNEGSKA (reference sequence). CDR3 size: 15 residues. For the CDR3, the DNA is TGCAGTGCCCATCGTTCCGCGAGCTCCTACAATGAGCAGTTCTTC. Residues: CSAHRSASSYNEQFF.

This clonotype was picked up many times. The chain carries TRBV7-2 and TRBJ2-7; D gene unclear. Looked up from germline, CDR1 is SGHTA and CDR2 is FQGNSA. The CDR3 totals 13 residues. The V end was cut by 5 bases, the J end by 5 bases, with 13 bases between. The CDR3 region is CASSPRLPHEQYF. CDR3 nucleotide sequence: TGTGCCAGCAGCCCCCGACTGCCCCACGAGCAGTACTTC.

This clonotype was detected a few times. The chain has TRBV5-1 and TRBJ2-1; D gene uncertain. V was shortened by 1 base and J by 15 bases, with 11 bases between the two germline ends. Germline V gene sequence: CDR1 SGHRS, CDR2 YFSETQ. The CDR3 has 11 residues. CDR3 DNA sequence: TGCGCCAGCAGCTTGAGTTCTCGGCGGTTCTTC. Amino acid sequence: CASSLSSRRFF.

This clonotype was recorded at least ten times. The rearrangement links TRBV13 to TRBJ2-5; possibly TRBD2 for D (5 bases). The CDR3 is 18 residues long. Deletions cut 2 bases from V and 0 bases from J, with 19 bases between. Per the germline V gene, CDR1 is PRHDT and CDR2 is FYEKMQ (reference sequence). Here the CDR3 DNA reads TGTGCCAGCAGCTTACGAAGGTTAGCGAGTGGGTACCAAGAGACCCAGTACTTC. Translation gives CASSLRRLASGYQETQYF.

The J gene is TRBJ2-7, the V gene TRBV9; 8 nucleotides match TRBD1. This CDR3 region has 15 residues. The trim removed 4 bases at V and 4 bases at J, leaving 10 bases unmatched. Per germline, CDR1 SGDLS and CDR2 YYNGEE. CDR3 residues: CASSPQDRVVYEQYF. The CDR3 bases are TGTGCCAGCAGCCCTCAGGACAGGGTGGTTTACGAGCAGTACTTC.

This rearrangement joins TRBV4-3 to TRBJ2-6; 9 bases map to TRBD1. The CDR3 totals 17 residues. Germline V CDR1 and CDR2: LGHNA, YSLEER. The trim removed 3 bases at V and 0 bases at J, leaving 3 bases unmatched. The CDR3 coding sequence is TGCGCCAGCAGCCACGGGACAGGGACCTCTGGGGCCAACGTCCTGACTTTC. Its protein is CASSHGTGTSGANVLTF.

The chain recombines TRBV6-2 or TRBV6-3 with TRBJ1-4; 7 bases are a match to TRBD1. Germline CDR1 reads MNHEY; CDR2 reads SVGEGT. The CDR3 has 15 residues. J was trimmed by 2 bases and V by 6 bases; bases with no gene match: 6. DNA for the CDR3: TGTGCCAGCAGCCCCGGACAGGCCACTAATGAAAAACTGTTTTTT. It specifies CASSPGQATNEKLFF.

This clonotype was picked up many times. The genes are TRBV7-8 and TRBJ2-7; 13 bases are a match to TRBD2. Trimming cost V 7 bases and J 3 bases; bases outside gene matches: 6. CDR1 is SGHVS, CDR2 FQNEAQ, per germline. This CDR3 spans 15 amino acids. As DNA, the CDR3 is TGTGCCAGCACCACACTAGCGGGGGGGCTCTACGAGCAGTACTTC. This codes for CASTTLAGGLYEQYF.

This clonotype was seen repeatedly, ten times or more. The chain carries TRBV7-2 and TRBJ1-1; D not resolved. CDR1 SGHTA and CDR2 FQGNSA come from the germline V gene. The CDR3 is 12 residues long. Trimming left V 5 bases short and J 6 bases short, with 10 bases between. The CDR3 is CASSRRGAEAFF. For the CDR3, the DNA is TGTGCCAGCAGCCGGAGAGGAGCTGAAGCTTTCTTT.

This clonotype showed up many times. V usage is TRBV20-1 and J usage is TRBJ2-2; 8 bases are a match to TRBD2. V lost 1 base and J lost 7; bases outside the gene matches: 11. The CDR3 has 16 residues. Germline V lookup: CDR1 DFQATT, CDR2 SNEGSKA (reference sequence). The CDR3 loop reads CSARVGGSGSIGELFF. The CDR3 DNA reads as TGCAGTGCTAGAGTTGGAGGGAGCGGGAGTATCGGGGAGCTGTTTTTT.

As regards this clonotype: At one end the junction does not follow the germline gene, possibly because of a read error. The chain uses TRBV20-1 and TRBJ2-1, with 9 bases identical to TRBD2. The CDR3 is 16 amino acids. The germline CDR1 and CDR2 sequences are DFQATT and SNEGSKA (reference sequence). The CDR3 nucleotides read TGCGGTGCTAGAGTTAGCGGGGGCCCTTCCTACAATGAGCAGTTCTTC. It is translated as CGARVSGGPSYNEQFF.

In this sample, this clonotype turned up many times. J is TRBJ1-5 and V is TRBV20-1; D is unresolved. Trimming removed 7 bases at V and 3 bases at J, with 10 bases between. The germline V gene has CDR1 DFQATT and CDR2 SNEGSKA (reference sequence). The CDR3 has 12 residues. CDR3 loop: CSVGIPNQPQHF. The CDR3 nucleotides are TGCAGTGTCGGGATTCCCAATCAGCCCCAGCATTTT.

In its sample, this clonotype was seen many times. The chain is built from TRBV6-5 and TRBJ1-5; D remains unclear. The germline V gene has CDR1 MNHEY and CDR2 SVGAGI. V dropped 2 bases and J dropped 5 bases, with 16 bases sitting between them. CDR3 length: 16 residues. CDR3 protein: CASSYPRNRRDQPQHF. For the CDR3, the DNA is TGTGCCAGCAGTTACCCCAGGAACCGGCGGGATCAGCCCCAGCATTTT.

The chain has TRBV7-9 and TRBJ1-1; 12 positions agree with TRBD1. The CDR3 sequence is 18 residues long. Germline V gene data show CDR1 as SEHNR and CDR2 as FQNEAQ (reference sequence). The trim removed 0 bases at V and 4 bases at J, leaving 9 bases unmatched. CDR3 sequence (DNA): TGTGCCAGCAGCTTAGCCGGGGACAGGGGGCTACTTGGCACTGAAGCTTTCTTT. This encodes CASSLAGDRGLLGTEAFF.

This clonotype was recorded many times. The chain uses TRBV20-1 and TRBJ2-3, with 12 positions matching TRBD2. CDR1 is DFQATT and CDR2 is SNEGSKA in the germline V gene (reference sequence). The V gene end was trimmed by 4 bases and the J gene end by 4 bases; junction bases not matched to a gene: 12. The CDR3 sequence is 17 residues long. The CDR3 reads CSATSRTSGKRADTQYF. The CDR3 DNA sequence: TGCAGTGCTACTTCCCGGACTAGCGGGAAACGCGCAGATACGCAGTATTTT.

V usage is TRBV24-1 and J usage is TRBJ2-3; 12 nucleotides match TRBD2. Germline lookup yields CDR1 KGHDR and CDR2 SFDVKD. CDR3 length: 17 residues. V shed 0 bases and J 6 bases; nucleotides not matched to a gene: 6. The CDR3 sequence: CATSDLLAGGPGDTQYF. CDR3 DNA sequence: TGTGCCACCAGTGATTTGCTAGCGGGGGGGCCTGGGGATACGCAGTATTTT.

The table lists this clonotype with many counts. V is TRBV5-1 and J is TRBJ1-1, with TRBD1 identical over 8 bases. J lost 4 bases, V lost 4 bases, and 6 bases had no gene match. Germline V gene sequence: CDR1 SGHRS, CDR2 YFSETQ. The CDR3 length is 14 residues. CDR3 sequence reads: CASSTTGEVTEAFF. The CDR3, as DNA: TGCGCCAGCAGCACGACAGGGGAGGTCACTGAAGCTTTCTTT.

Only a few counts were recorded for this clonotype. This may arise from a read error, as a much more abundant clone is one base away. V usage is TRBV5-1 and J usage is TRBJ2-7; TRBD1 aligns across 7 bases. The CDR3 sequence is 14 residues long. Unmatched junction bases numbered 9, after V lost 2 bases and J lost 7 bases. Germline values: CDR1 SGHRS, CDR2 YFSETQ. The CDR3 loop reads CASSFWDSYNEQYF. Here the CDR3 DNA reads TGCGCCAGCAGCTTTTGGGACAGTTACAATGAGCAGTACTTC. Filled out from reference TRBV5-1 and TRBJ2-7, the complete variable domain reads KAGVTQTPRYLIKTRGQQVTLSCSPISGHRSVSWYQQTPGQGLQFLFEYFSETQRNKGNFPGRFSGRQFSNSRSEMNVSTLELGDSALYLCASSFWDSYNEQYFGPGTRLTVT.

This clonotype has ten or more counts. The CDR3 nucleotides are TGTGCCAGCAGCTTAAATCGGGGCTCCTACGAGCAGTACTTC. This sequence encodes CASSLNRGSYEQYF. This chain joins TRBV7-3 and TRBJ2-7; D perhaps matches TRBD2 (5 bases). The CDR3 extends over 14 amino acids. Between the trimmed V and J ends, which lost 1 base and 0 bases, there was a span of 7 bases. The germline gives CDR1 SGHTA, CDR2 FQGTGA.

The J gene is TRBJ2-7, the V gene TRBV2, with 7 bases fitting TRBD2. Germline trimming cut 10 bases from V and 3 bases from J; bases unmatched to any gene: 3. The CDR3 spans 11 residues. Germline CDR1 reads SNHLY; CDR2 reads FYNNEI. The CDR3 DNA reads TGTGCCACCGGGGAGGGCTACGAGCAGTACTTC. This codes for CATGEGYEQYF.

The V call is TRBV6-5, the J call TRBJ2-1; 10 nucleotides align to TRBD2. V lost 2 bases, J lost 4 bases, and 2 bases stayed unmatched. Germline lookup yields CDR1 MNHEY and CDR2 SVGAGI. This CDR3 contains 15 residues. The CDR3 bases are TGTGCCAGCAGTTACCTGACTAGCGGGTACAATGAGCAGTTCTTC. It specifies CASSYLTSGYNEQFF.

This clonotype was observed at least ten times. The chain uses TRBV9 and TRBJ2-7; D uncertain. V was pared by 3 bases and J by 0 bases, with 10 bases between. The V gene's germline CDR1 is SGDLS and CDR2 YYNGEE. CDR3 size: 14 residues. The CDR3 sequence: CASSAVSSSYEQYF. CDR3 DNA: TGTGCCAGCAGCGCGGTTTCGAGCTCCTACGAGCAGTACTTC.

The J gene is TRBJ2-2, the V gene TRBV19, with D possibly TRBD2 on 5 matching bases. CDR1 is LNHDA, CDR2 SQIVND, per germline (reference sequence). This CDR3 comprises 17 residues. V was trimmed by 3 bases and J by 1 base, leaving 15 bases between them. Here the CDR3 reads CASSISSGSRNTGELFF. CDR3 nucleotide sequence: TGTGCCAGTAGTATTTCGTCGGGAAGTCGGAACACCGGGGAGCTGTTTTTT. Drawing the rest from reference TRBV19 and TRBJ2-2, the complete variable domain is DGGITQSPKYLFRKEGQNVTLSCEQNLNHDAMYWYRQDPGQGLRLIYYSQIVNDFQKGDIAEGYSVSREKKESFPLTVTSAQKNPTAFYLCASSISSGSRNTGELFFGEGSRLTVL.